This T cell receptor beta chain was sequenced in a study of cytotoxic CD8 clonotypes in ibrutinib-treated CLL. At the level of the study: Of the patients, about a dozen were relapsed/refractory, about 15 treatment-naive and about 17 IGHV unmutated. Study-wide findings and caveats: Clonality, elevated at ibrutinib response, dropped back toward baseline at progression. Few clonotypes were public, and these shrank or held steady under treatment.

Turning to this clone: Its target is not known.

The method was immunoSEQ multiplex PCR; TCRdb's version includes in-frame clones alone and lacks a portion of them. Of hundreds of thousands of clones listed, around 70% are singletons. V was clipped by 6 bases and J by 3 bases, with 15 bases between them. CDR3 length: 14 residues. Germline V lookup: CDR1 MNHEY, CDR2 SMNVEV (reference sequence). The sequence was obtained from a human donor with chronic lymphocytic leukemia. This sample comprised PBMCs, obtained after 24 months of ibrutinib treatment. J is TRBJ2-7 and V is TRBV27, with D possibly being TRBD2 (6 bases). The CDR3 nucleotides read TGTGCCAGCAGCCTGGGCGGGATTAACTACGAGCAGTACTTC. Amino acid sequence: CASSLGGINYEQYF.